There are a few counts of the clone carrying this TCR beta chain. J gave up 0 bases and V 10 bases, and 6 bases lay outside the gene matches. Germline V gene data show CDR1 as MNHEY and CDR2 as SVGAGI. CDR3 size: 14 residues. The PCR made use of 60 Vbeta and 13 Jbeta primers. Some clones are missing from TCRdb's copy, which holds only in-frame ones; the method was immunoSEQ multiplex PCR. The table lists 120,000 or so clones, approximately 80% of them singletons. The sample belongs to a study of cytomegalovirus exposure and HLA in healthy donors. Samples came from healthy bone marrow donors. This chain uses TRBV6-5 with TRBJ1-5, with 7 positions matching TRBD1. Sequencing was performed on PBMCs. The TCR comes from a male donor in good health and CMV-seronegative. For the CDR3, the DNA is TGTGCCACCGAGACAGGGAATAGCAATCAGCCCCAGCATTTT. This encodes CATETGNSNQPQHF.